This T cell receptor beta chain was retrieved from a study of T cells in Graves' hyperthyroidism and ophthalmopathy. This clonotype was detected only once. The target antigen is unknown. The CDR3 covers 12 residues. The germline gives CDR1 SQVTM, CDR2 ANQGSEA. V lost 8 bases and J 3 bases, leaving 13 bases between the germline ends. It was uncontrolled infection, other autoimmune disease, pregnancy or lactation that excluded patients. The study based diagnoses on clinical symptoms, serum thyroxine and TRAb, thyroid ultrasound and orbital computed tomography. Amplified regions were TCR beta CDR3 sequences from RNA transcripts. First-round RT-PCR targeting the TCR CDR3 was performed with the HTBI primer set. TCRdb reprocessed the multiplex PCR reads via MiXCR and lists one record per CDR3 protein. The sample contains about 570,000 distinct CDR3 sequences, more than 45% of which appear only once. Findings of the study overall: Appearing also in blood were most of the thyroid clonotypes expanded above 0.001. Stable hyperthyroidism and ophthalmopathy were separated using 13 V-J signatures.

The sequencing sample was made of peripheral blood or thyroid tissue (not recorded which). The rearrangement uses TRBV29-1 and TRBJ2-5; D is undetermined. This receptor was identified in an adult woman with Graves' disease, either hyperthyroidism or ophthalmopathy (not recorded which). The CDR3 region is CSLASGEETQYF. In DNA, the CDR3 is TGCAGCTTAGCCTCTGGCGAAGAGACCCAGTACTTC.